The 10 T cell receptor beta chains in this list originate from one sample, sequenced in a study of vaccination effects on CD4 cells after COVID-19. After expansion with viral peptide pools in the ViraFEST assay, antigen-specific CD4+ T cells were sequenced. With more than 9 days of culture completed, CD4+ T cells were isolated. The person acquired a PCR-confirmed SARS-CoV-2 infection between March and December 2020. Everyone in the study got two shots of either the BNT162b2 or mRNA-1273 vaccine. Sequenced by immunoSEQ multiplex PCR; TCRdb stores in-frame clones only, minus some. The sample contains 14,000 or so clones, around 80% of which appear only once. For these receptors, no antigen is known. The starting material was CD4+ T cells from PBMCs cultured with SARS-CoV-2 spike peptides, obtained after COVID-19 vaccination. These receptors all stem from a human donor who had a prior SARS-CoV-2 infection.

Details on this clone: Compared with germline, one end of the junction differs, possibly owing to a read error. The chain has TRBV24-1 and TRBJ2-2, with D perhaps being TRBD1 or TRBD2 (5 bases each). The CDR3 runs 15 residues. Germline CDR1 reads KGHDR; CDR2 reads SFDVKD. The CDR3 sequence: CATRDGGANTGELFF. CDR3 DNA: TGTGCCACCCGTGATGGGGGAGCCAACACCGGGGAGCTGTTTTTT.

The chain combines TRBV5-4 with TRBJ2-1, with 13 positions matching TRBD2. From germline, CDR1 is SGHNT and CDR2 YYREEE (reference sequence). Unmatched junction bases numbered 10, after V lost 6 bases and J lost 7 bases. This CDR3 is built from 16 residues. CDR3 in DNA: TGTGCCAGCACGTCCACCGGGACTAGCGGGATTAATGAGCAGTTCTTC. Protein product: CASTSTGTSGINEQFF.

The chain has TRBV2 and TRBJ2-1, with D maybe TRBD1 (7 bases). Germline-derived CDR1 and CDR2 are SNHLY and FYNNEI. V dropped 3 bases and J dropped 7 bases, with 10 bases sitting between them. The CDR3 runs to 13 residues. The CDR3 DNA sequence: TGTGCCAGCAGTGAGCAGGGGGGAAATGAGCAGTTCTTC. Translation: CASSEQGGNEQFF.

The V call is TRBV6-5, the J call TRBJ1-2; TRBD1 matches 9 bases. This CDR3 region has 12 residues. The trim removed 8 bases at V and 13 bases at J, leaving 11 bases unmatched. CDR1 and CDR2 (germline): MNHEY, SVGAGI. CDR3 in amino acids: CASGDRALSLTF. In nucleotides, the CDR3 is TGTGCCAGCGGGGACAGGGCTTTGTCTCTCACCTTC.

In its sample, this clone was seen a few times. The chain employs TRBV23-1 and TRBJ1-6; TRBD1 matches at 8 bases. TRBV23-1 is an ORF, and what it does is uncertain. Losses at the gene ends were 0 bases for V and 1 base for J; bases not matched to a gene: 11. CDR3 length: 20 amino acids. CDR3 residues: CASSQSDRGSSWSYNSPLHF. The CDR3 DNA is TGCGCCAGCAGTCAATCTGACAGGGGTTCGTCTTGGTCCTATAATTCACCCCTCCACTTT.

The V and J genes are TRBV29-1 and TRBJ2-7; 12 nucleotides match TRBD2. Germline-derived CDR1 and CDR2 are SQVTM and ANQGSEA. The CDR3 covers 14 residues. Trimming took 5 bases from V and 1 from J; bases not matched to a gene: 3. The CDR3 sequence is CSVRGLAGSYEQYF. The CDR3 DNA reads TGCAGCGTTCGGGGACTAGCGGGTTCCTACGAGCAGTACTTC.

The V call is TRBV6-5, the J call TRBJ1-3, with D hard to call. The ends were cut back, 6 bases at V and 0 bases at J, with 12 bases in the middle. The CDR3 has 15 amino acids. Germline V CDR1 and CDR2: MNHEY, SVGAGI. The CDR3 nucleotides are TGTGCCAGCAGCCGGGGTCTCAGCTCTGGAAACACCATATATTTT. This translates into CASSRGLSSGNTIYF.

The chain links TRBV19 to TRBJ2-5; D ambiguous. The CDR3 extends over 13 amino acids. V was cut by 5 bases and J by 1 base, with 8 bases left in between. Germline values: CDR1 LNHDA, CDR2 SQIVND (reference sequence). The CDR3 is CASSQIFQETQYF. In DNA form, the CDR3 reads TGTGCCAGTAGTCAGATCTTCCAAGAGACCCAGTACTTC.

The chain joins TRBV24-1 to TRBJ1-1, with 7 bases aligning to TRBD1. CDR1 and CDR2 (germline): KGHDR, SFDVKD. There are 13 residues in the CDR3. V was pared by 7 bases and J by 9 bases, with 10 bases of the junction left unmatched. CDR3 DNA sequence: TGTGCCACCAGCACCGAGACAGGGACAAAAGCTTTCTTT. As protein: CATSTETGTKAFF.

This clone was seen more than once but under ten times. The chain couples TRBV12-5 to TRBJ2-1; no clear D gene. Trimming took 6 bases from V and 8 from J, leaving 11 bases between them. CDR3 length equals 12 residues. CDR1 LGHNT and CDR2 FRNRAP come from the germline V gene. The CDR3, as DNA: TGTGCTAGTGGCCAACACGTCCATGAGCAGTTCTTC. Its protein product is CASGQHVHEQFF.